The 10 T cell receptor beta chains below come from one sample, sequenced in a study of T cell changes during pregnancy in multiple sclerosis. The method was immunoSEQ multiplex PCR; TCRdb's version includes in-frame clones alone and lacks a portion of them. Seen here are 29,000 or so clones, about 92% observed once, and the top ten hold around 5.4%. Specimen: CD8+ T cells from peripheral blood mononuclear cells, collected before pregnancy. The receptors here all came from a female donor with multiple sclerosis, enrolled in a pregnancy study.

The V gene is TRBV27, the J gene TRBJ1-1; no definite D call. Germline CDR1 is MNHEY and CDR2 is SMNVEV (reference sequence). The CDR3 has 14 amino acids. V was trimmed by 4 bases and J by 2 bases, leaving 11 bases between them. The DNA for the CDR3 is TGTGCCAGCAGTTACCTAGGCCCTAACACTGAAGCTTTCTTT. Protein product: CASSYLGPNTEAFF.

V gene TRBV6-5 combines with J gene TRBJ1-2; 9 bases fit TRBD1. The germline V gene encodes CDR1 MNHEY and CDR2 SVGAGI. The CDR3 has 15 amino acids. J gave up 3 bases and V 6 bases, and 8 bases lay outside the gene matches. This CDR3 is CASSPGTGSYYGYTF. The CDR3 nucleotides read TGTGCCAGCAGCCCCGGGACAGGGTCCTACTATGGCTACACCTTC.

This chain links TRBV7-3 with TRBJ2-3; TRBD2 aligns across 8 bases. Germline V gene lookup returns CDR1 SGHTA and CDR2 FQGTGA. This CDR3 contains 18 residues. Trimming took 5 bases from V and 0 from J; bases not matched to a gene: 13. This CDR3 is CASSPSWPGGESTDTQYF. The CDR3 nucleotides read TGTGCCAGCAGCCCCAGTTGGCCGGGAGGGGAAAGCACAGATACGCAGTATTTT.

The V gene is TRBV2, the J gene TRBJ1-2; TRBD1 is a possible D gene (6 bases). Trimming shortened V by 10 bases and J by 1 base, and 25 bases separated the two germline ends. The CDR3 totals 17 residues. Germline CDR1 and CDR2: SNHLY and FYNNEI. CDR3: CATTELPGTTDNYGYTF. The CDR3 nucleotides read TGTGCCACTACGGAATTACCCGGGACAACGGATAACTATGGCTACACCTTC.

The chain is built from TRBV6-5 and TRBJ1-5, with D unresolved. Germline V gives CDR1 MNHEY, CDR2 SVGAGI. This CDR3 has 15 amino acids. The V end lost 7 bases, the J end lost 2 bases, and 15 bases lay between the germline ends. As DNA, the CDR3 is TGTGCCAGCAAACCGACGAGGTGGGGCAATCAGCCCCAGCATTTT. Translation: CASKPTRWGNQPQHF.

The chain recombines TRBV11-3 with TRBJ2-1, with 10 nucleotides matching TRBD1. The CDR3 totals 15 residues. Per the germline V gene, CDR1 is SGHNT and CDR2 is YENEEA. Unmatched junction bases numbered 9, after V lost 5 bases and J lost 8 bases. The CDR3: CASSPRQGAEYEQFF. The CDR3 bases are TGTGCCAGCAGCCCTCGACAGGGGGCAGAGTATGAGCAGTTCTTC.

This chain uses TRBV28 with TRBJ2-2; TRBD1 matches 8 bases. In germline, CDR1 is MDHEN, CDR2 SYDVKM. V was clipped by 5 bases and J by 5 bases; unmatched bases: 7. This CDR3 is 15 amino acids long. CDR3: CASSHHRGRTGELFF. The CDR3, as DNA: TGTGCCAGCAGTCATCACAGGGGGAGAACCGGGGAGCTGTTTTTT. Complete variable domain (other parts from reference TRBV28 and TRBJ2-2): DVKVTQSSRYLVKRTGEKVFLECVQDMDHENMFWYRQDPGLGLRLIYFSYDVKMKEKGDIPEGYSVSREKKERFSLILESASTNQTSMYLCASSHHRGRTGELFFGEGSRLTVL.

The chain links TRBV11-3 to TRBJ2-3; TRBD2 is a possible D gene (6 bases). CDR1 is SGHNT and CDR2 is YENEEA in the germline V gene. This CDR3 region has 15 residues. V was clipped by 5 bases and J by 1 base, with 13 bases between them. The CDR3 is CASSPTGTGTDTQYF. In nucleotides, the CDR3 is TGTGCCAGCAGCCCTACCGGGACTGGCACAGATACGCAGTATTTT. The variable domain in full, with the rest retrieved from reference TRBV11-3 and TRBJ2-3, is EAGVVQSPRYKIIEKKQPVAFWCNPISGHNTLYWYLQNLGQGPELLIRYENEEAVDDSQLPKDRFSAERLKGVDSTLKIQPAELGDSAVYLCASSPTGTGTDTQYFGPGTRLTVL.

This clone was observed once. CDR3 coding DNA: TGTGCCAGCACTCTAAGGGCGGAGGGGTGGGAGCAGTTCTTC. This gives the protein CASTLRAEGWEQFF. The chain carries TRBV2 and TRBJ2-1; TRBD2 might be the D (6 bases). Germline V gene data show CDR1 as SNHLY and CDR2 as FYNNEI. This CDR3 region has 14 residues. V was cut by 7 bases and J by 10 bases, with 20 bases left in between. Filled out from reference TRBV2 and TRBJ2-1, the complete variable domain reads EPEVTQTPSHQVTQMGQEVILRCVPISNHLYFYWYRQILGQKVEFLVSFYNNEISEKSEIFDDQFSVERPDGSNFTLKIRSTKLEDSAMYFCASTLRAEGWEQFFGPGTRLTVL.

This chain connects TRBV7-9 to TRBJ2-1; 8 bases line up with TRBD1. Germline V gene lookup returns CDR1 SEHNR and CDR2 FQNEAQ (reference sequence). The trim removed 4 bases at V and 5 bases at J, leaving 16 bases unmatched. The CDR3 has 18 amino acids. The chain's CDR3 is CASSSPFGWTGWDNEQFF. The CDR3 region has the DNA TGTGCCAGCAGCTCACCCTTTGGCTGGACAGGGTGGGACAATGAGCAGTTCTTC.